The clone carrying this TCR beta chain was observed a handful of times. The antigen remains unidentified. Next came a second PCR, run for about 6 to 12 cycles, which used a sample-barcoded 5' primer along with a J-beta primer mix. TCRdb analysed the 5' RACE reads with MiXCR anew, one entry per CDR3 protein. The repertoire holds some 760,000 distinct CDR3 sequences, with roughly 25% as singletons. Healthy individuals of Caucasian origin from Russia, aged about 6 to 100, served as donors. These data are taken from a study of blood T cells in healthy people across ages. Study at large: Template switching recovered approximately one barcoded beta molecule for every two T cells.

Study conclusions and caveats: Using unsorted PBMCs precluded a conclusive naive versus antigen-experienced comparison.

Deletions cut 2 bases from V and 8 bases from J, with 21 bases between. This CDR3 spans 17 amino acids. Looked up from germline, CDR1 is SGHAT and CDR2 is FQNNGV. The same sample was also used in a study of T cells of mothers and their children. As reported in that work: Addition of sample barcodes and 2-4 random nucleotides occurred through the M1S primer of the second PCR.

The chain has TRBV11-2 and TRBJ1-4, with D possibly matching TRBD1 (6 bases). This sequence was found in a boy under 18 in good health. Sequencing was done on a sample of blood. In DNA, the CDR3 is TGTGCCAGCAGCTTACGGGCCCGGGCAGGGGTCTACGAAAAACTGTTTTTT. This translates into CASSLRARAGVYEKLFF.